The T cell receptor (beta chain) described here comes from a study of blood T cells in healthy people across ages. Study outcomes and limitations: Unknown donor CMV status possibly confounded expanded clonotype changes. Underestimates were what the diversity estimates from one million T cells were considered to be.

A second about 6 to 12 cycle PCR used barcoded and J-beta primers. A minimum of 3 million CDR3-containing paired-end reads was obtained for each sample. Each CDR3 protein gets one entry after TCRdb re-called the 5' RACE reads with MiXCR. The sample records roughly 1 million distinct CDR3 sequences, 25% being singletons. Turning to this clonotype: Its cognate antigen is unknown.

Each sample had at least 6 million PBMCs isolated. The CDR3 contains 15 residues. From germline, CDR1 is LGHDT and CDR2 YNNKEL (reference sequence). J lost 5 bases, V lost 6 bases, and 11 bases had no gene match. The sample was also linked to a second study, of T cells of mothers and their children.

Sequencing used blood. J is TRBJ2-5 and V is TRBV3-1; 8 nucleotides match TRBD2. The receptor was isolated from a girl aged 2-15 years in good health. This CDR3 reads CASSDLEREFETQYF. In DNA, the CDR3 is TGTGCCAGCAGTGACCTTGAGCGGGAGTTCGAGACCCAGTACTTC.